The subject of this entry is one T cell receptor beta chain. Its target is not known. Germline values: CDR1 SGHTA, CDR2 FQGNSA. V dropped 2 bases and J dropped 7 bases, with 12 bases sitting between them. The CDR3 is 14 residues long. The sample belongs to a study of blood T cells in healthy people across ages. Broader study findings: With donor CMV status unknown, expanded clonotype changes were possibly confounded.

The use of a sample-barcoded 5' primer and a J-beta primer mix characterized a second PCR of about 7 to 12 cycles. From the 5' RACE reads, TCRdb called clonotypes with MiXCR, one entry per CDR3 protein. This sample carries about 1.8 million distinct CDR3 sequences, around 50% of them seen once, and the ten largest clones take approximately 2.1%. This TCR derives from a woman in her 40s in good health. The chain carries TRBV7-2 and TRBJ1-5, with unresolved D. The sequencing sample was made of blood. The CDR3 region is CASSLRTGMQPQHF. CDR3 in DNA: TGTGCCAGCAGCTTACGGACGGGCATGCAGCCCCAGCATTTT.